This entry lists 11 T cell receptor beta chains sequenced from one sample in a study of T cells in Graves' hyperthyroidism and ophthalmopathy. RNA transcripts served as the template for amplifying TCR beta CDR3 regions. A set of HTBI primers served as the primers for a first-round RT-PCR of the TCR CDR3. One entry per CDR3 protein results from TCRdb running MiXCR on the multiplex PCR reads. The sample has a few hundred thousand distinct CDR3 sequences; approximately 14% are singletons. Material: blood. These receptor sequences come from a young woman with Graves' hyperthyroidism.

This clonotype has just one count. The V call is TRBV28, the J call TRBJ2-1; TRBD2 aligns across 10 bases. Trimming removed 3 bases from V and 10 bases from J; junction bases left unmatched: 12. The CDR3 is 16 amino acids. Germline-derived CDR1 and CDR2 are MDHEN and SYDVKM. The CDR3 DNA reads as TGTGCCAGCAGTTTCCCACAGCGGGAGGGACGAAAAGAGCAGTTCTTC. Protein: CASSFPQREGRKEQFF.

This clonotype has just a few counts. CDR3 bases: TGTGCCACCAGCAGGAGGACAGGGGGAAATGAGCCCCAGCATTTT. Protein: CATSRRTGGNEPQHF. The genes are TRBV15 and TRBJ1-5, with TRBD1 matching over 10 bases. This CDR3 comprises 15 residues. Germline assignment: CDR1 LNHNV and CDR2 YYDKDF (reference sequence). V lost 3 bases, J lost 8 bases, and 7 bases stayed unmatched.

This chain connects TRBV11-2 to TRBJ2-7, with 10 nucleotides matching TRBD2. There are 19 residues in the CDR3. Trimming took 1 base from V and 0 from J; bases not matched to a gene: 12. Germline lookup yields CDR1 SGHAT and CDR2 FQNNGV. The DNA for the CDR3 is TGTGCCAGCAGCTTAGGCATACGGCTAGCGGGGGCCAGCTCCTACGAGCAGTACTTC. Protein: CASSLGIRLAGASSYEQYF.

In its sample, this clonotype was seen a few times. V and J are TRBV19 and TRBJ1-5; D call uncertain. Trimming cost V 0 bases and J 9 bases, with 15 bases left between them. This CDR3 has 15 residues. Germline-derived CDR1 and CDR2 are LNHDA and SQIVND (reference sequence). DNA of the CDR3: TGTGCCAGTAGTATAGATCATGCCTCAGGCATGCCCCAGCATTTT. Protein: CASSIDHASGMPQHF.

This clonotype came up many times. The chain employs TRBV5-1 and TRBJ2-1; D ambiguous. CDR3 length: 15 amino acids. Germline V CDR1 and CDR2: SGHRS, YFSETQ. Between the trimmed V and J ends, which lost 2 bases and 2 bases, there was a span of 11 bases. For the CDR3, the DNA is TGCGCCAGCAGCTTACAGCGCCCCACCTACAATGAGCAGTTCTTC. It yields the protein CASSLQRPTYNEQFF.

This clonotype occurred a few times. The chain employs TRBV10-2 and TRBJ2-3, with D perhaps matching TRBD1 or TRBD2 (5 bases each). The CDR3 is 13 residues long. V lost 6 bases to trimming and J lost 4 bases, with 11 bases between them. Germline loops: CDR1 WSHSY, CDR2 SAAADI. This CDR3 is CASSIGAPDTQYF. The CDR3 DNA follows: TGCGCCAGCAGCATCGGGGCTCCAGATACGCAGTATTTT.

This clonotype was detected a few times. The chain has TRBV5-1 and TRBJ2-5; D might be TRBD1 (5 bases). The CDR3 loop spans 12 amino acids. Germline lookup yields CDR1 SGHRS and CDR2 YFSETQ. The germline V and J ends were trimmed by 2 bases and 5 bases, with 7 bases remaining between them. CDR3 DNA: TGCGCCAGCAGCTTTGGGGCCGAGACCCAGTACTTC. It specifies CASSFGAETQYF.

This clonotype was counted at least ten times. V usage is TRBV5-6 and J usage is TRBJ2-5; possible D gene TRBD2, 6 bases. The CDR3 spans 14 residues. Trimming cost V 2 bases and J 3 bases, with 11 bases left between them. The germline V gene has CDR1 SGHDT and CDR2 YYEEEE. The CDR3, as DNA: TGTGCCAGCAGCTTCGGACTATTCGAAGAGACCCAGTACTTC. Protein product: CASSFGLFEETQYF.

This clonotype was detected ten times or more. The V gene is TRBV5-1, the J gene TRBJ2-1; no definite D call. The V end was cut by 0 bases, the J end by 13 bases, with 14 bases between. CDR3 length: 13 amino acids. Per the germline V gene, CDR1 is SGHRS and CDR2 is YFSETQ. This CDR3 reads CASSLAQSSTQFF. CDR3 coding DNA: TGCGCCAGCAGCTTGGCCCAGTCGAGTACCCAGTTCTTC.

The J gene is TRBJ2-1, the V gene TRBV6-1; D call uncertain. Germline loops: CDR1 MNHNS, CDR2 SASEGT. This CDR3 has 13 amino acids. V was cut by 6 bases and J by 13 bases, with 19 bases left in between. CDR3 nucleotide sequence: TGTGCCAGCAGCTCTGTGGCGGCCCCGGTTCAGTTCTTC. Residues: CASSSVAAPVQFF.

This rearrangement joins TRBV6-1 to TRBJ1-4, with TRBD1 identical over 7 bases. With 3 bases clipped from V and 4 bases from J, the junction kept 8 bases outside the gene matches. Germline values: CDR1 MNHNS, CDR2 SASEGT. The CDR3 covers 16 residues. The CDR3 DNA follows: TGTGCCAGCAGTGAGGCGAGGGACAGATATAATGAAAAACTGTTTTTT. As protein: CASSEARDRYNEKLFF.